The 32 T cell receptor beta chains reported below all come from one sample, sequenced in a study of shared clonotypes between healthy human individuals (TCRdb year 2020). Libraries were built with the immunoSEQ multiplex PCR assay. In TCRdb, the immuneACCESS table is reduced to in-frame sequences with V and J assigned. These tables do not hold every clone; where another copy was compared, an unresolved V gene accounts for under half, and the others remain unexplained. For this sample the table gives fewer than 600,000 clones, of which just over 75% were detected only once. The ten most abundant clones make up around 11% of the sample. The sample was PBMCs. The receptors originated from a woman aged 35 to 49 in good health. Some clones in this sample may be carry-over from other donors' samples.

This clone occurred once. In DNA form, the CDR3 reads TGTGCCAGCAGCTTGGGGGAGCTATACACCGGGGAGCTGTTTTTT. Translated, it gives CASSLGELYTGELFF. The chain joins TRBV5-5 to TRBJ2-2; tentative D call: TRBD2 (5 bases). The CDR3 loop spans 15 amino acids. V lost 0 bases, J lost 3 bases, and 9 bases lay in between. Per the germline V gene, CDR1 is SGHKS and CDR2 is YYEKEE (reference sequence).

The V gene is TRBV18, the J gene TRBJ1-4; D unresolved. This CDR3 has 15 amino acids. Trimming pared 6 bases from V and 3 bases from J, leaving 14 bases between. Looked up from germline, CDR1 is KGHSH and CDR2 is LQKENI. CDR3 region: CASSQNREANEKLFF. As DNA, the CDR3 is TGTGCCAGCTCCCAGAATAGGGAGGCTAATGAAAAACTGTTTTTT.

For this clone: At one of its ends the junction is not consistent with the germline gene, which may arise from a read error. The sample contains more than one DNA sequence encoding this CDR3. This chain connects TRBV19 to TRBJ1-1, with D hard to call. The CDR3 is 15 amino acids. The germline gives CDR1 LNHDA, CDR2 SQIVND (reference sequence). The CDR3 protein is CASSIPGGRNTEAFF. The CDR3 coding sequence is TGTGCCAGTAGTATCCCAGGAGGGCGGAACACTGAAGCCTTCTTT. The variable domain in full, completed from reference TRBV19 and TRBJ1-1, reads DGGITQSPKYLFRKEGQNVTLSCEQNLNHDAMYWYRQDPGQGLRLIYYSQIVNDFQKGDIAEGYSVSREKKESFPLTVTSAQKNPTAFYLCASSIPGGRNTEAFFGQGTRLTVV.

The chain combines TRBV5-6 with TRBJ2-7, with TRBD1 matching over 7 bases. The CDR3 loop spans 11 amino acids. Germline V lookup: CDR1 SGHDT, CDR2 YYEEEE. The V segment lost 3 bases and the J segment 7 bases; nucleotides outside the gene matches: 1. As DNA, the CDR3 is TGTGCCAGCAGCTCGGACAGGGAGCAGTACTTC. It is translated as CASSSDREQYF.

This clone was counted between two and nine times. The CDR3: CATSREEGELFF. CDR3 DNA sequence: TGTGCCACCAGCAGGGAAGAGGGGGAGCTGTTTTTT. This sequence joins TRBV15 and TRBJ2-2; no firm D call. The germline CDR1 and CDR2 sequences are LNHNV and YYDKDF (reference sequence). Deletions cut 3 bases from V and 8 bases from J, with 7 bases between. The CDR3 is made up of 12 amino acids.

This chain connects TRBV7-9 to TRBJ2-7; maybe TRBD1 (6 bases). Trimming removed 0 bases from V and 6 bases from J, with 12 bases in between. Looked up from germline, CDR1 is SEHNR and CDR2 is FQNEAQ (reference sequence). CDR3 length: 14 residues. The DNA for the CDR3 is TGTGCCAGCAGCTTAGCACAGGGAAAACTCGAGCAGTACTTC. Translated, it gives CASSLAQGKLEQYF.

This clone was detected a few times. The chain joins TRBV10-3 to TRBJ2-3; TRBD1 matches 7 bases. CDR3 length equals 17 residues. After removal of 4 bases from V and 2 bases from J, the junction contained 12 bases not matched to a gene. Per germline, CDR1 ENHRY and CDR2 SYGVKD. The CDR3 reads CAISGRGQATHTDTQYF. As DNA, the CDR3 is TGTGCCATCAGTGGGCGCGGACAGGCCACCCACACAGATACGCAGTATTTT.

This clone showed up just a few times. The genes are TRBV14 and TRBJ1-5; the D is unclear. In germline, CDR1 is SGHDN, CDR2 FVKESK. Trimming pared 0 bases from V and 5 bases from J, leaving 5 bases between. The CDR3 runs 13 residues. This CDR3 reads CASSQERDQPQHF. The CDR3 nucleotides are TGTGCCAGCAGCCAAGAAAGGGATCAGCCCCAGCATTTT.

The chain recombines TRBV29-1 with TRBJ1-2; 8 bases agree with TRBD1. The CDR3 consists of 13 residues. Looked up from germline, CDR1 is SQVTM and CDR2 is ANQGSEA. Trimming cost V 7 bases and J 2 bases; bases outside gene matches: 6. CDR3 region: CSARTGQNYGYTF. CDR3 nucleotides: TGCAGCGCCCGGACAGGGCAGAACTATGGCTACACCTTC.

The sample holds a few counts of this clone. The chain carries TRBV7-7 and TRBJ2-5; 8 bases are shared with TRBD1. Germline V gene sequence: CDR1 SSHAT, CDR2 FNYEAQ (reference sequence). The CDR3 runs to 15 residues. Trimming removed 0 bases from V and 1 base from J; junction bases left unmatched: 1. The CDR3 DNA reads TGTGCCAGCAGCTTAGCCAGGGGGCCCCAAGAGACCCAGTACTTC. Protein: CASSLARGPQETQYF.

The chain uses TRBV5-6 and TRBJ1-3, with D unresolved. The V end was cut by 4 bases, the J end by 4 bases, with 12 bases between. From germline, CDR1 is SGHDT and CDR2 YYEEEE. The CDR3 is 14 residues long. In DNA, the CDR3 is TGTGCCAGCAGCCCGAGGCCTACCGGAAACACCATATATTTT. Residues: CASSPRPTGNTIYF. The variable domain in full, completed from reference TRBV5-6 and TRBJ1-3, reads DAGVTQSPTHLIKTRGQQVTLRCSPKSGHDTVSWYQQALGQGPQFIFQYYEEEERQRGNFPDRFSGHQFPNYSSELNVNALLLGDSALYLCASSPRPTGNTIYFGEGSWLTVV.

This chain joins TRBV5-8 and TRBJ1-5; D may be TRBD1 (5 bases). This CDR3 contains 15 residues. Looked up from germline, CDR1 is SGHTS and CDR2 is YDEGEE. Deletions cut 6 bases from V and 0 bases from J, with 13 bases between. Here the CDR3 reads CASTLTAYSNQPQHF. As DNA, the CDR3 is TGTGCCAGCACCCTGACAGCCTATAGCAATCAGCCCCAGCATTTT. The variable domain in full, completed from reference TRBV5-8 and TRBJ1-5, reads EAGVTQSPTHLIKTRGQQATLRCSPISGHTSVYWYQQALGLGLQFLLWYDEGEERNRGNFPPRFSGRQFPNYSSELNVNALELEDSALYLCASTLTAYSNQPQHFGDGTRLSIL.

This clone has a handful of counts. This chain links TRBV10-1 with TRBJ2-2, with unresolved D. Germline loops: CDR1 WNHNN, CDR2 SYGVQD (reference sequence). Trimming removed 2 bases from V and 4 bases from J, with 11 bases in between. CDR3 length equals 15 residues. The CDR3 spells CASSEEDGPTGELFF. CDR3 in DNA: TGCGCCAGCAGTGAGGAGGACGGACCCACCGGGGAGCTGTTTTTT.

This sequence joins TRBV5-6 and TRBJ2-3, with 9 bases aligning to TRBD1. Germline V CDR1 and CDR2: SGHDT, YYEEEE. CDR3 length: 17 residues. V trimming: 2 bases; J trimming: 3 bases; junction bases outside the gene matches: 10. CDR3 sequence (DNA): TGTGCCAGCAGCTTCGGACAGGGGCGGACCGGGACAGATACGCAGTATTTT. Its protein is CASSFGQGRTGTDTQYF.

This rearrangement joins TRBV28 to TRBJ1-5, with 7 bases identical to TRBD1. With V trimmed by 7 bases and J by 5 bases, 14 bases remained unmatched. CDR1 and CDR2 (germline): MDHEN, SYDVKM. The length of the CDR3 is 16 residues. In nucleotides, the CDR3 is TGTGCCAGCACTGAAGGGGTTAGGGGGCTTCATCAGCCCCAGCATTTT. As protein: CASTEGVRGLHQPQHF.

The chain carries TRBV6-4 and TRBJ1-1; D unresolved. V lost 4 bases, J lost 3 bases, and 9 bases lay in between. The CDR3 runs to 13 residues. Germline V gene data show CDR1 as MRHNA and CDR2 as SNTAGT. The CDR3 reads CASSAERDTEAFF. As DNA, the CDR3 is TGTGCCAGCAGTGCTGAGCGGGACACTGAAGCTTTCTTT.

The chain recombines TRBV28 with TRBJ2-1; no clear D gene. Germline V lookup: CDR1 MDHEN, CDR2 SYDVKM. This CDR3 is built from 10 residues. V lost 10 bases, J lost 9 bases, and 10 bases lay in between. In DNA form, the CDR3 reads TGTGCCACTAGGGCTGGTGAGCAGTTCTTC. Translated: CATRAGEQFF.

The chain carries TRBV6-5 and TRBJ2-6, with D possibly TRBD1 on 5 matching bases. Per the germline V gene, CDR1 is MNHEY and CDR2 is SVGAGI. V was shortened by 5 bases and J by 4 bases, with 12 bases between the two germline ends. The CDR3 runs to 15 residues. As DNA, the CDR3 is TGTGCCAGCAGTAGTGGGGCCGGCGGGGCCAACGTCCTGACTTTC. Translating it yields CASSSGAGGANVLTF.

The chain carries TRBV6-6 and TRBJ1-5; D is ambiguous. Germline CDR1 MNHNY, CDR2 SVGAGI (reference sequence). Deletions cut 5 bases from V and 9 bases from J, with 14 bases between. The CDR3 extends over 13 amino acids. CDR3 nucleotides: TGTGCCAGCAGTAGTGGGCCGACGGGGCCCCAGCATTTT. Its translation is CASSSGPTGPQHF.

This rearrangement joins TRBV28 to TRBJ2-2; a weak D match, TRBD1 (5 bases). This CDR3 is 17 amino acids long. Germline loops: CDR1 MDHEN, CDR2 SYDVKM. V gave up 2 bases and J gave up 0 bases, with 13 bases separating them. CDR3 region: CASSLPGQLANTGELFF. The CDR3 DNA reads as TGTGCCAGCAGTTTACCCGGACAACTCGCGAACACCGGGGAGCTGTTTTTT.

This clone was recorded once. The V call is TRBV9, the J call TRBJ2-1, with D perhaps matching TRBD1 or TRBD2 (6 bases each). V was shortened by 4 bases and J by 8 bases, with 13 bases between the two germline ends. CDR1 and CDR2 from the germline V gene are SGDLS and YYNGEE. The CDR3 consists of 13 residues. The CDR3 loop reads CASSFLGGDEQFF. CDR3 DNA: TGTGCCAGCAGCTTTTTGGGGGGCGATGAGCAGTTCTTC.

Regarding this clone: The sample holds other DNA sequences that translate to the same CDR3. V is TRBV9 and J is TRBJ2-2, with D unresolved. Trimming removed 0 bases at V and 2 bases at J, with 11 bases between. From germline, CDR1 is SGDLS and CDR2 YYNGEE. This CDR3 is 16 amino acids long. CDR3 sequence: CASSVGSGRNTGELFF. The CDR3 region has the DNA TGTGCCAGCAGCGTAGGGTCCGGTAGAAACACCGGGGAGCTGTTTTTT.

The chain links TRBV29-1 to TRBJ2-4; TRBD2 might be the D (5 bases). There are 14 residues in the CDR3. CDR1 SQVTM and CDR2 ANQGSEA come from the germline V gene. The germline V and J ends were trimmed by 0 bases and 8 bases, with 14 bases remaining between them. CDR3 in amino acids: CSVEDLGKLDIQYF. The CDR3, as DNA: TGCAGCGTTGAAGATCTCGGGAAATTGGACATTCAGTACTTC.

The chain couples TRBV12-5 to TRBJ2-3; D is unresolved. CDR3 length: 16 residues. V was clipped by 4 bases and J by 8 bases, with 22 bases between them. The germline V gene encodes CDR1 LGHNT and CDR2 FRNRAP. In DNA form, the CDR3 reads TGTGCTAGTGGTTCCACCGGGCAGACGGTCGTTGGTACGCAGTATTTT. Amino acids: CASGSTGQTVVGTQYF.

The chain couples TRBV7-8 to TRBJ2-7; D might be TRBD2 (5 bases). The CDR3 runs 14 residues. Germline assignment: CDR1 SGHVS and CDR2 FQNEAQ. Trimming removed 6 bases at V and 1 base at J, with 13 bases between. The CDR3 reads CASSSRVGSYEQYF. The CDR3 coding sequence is TGTGCCAGCAGTTCGCGGGTGGGATCCTACGAGCAGTACTTC.

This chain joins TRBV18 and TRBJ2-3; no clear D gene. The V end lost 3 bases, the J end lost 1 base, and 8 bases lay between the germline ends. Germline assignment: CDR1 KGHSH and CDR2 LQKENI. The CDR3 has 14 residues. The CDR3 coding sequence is TGTGCCAGCTCACCTTTACGGGGCACAGATACGCAGTATTTT. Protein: CASSPLRGTDTQYF.

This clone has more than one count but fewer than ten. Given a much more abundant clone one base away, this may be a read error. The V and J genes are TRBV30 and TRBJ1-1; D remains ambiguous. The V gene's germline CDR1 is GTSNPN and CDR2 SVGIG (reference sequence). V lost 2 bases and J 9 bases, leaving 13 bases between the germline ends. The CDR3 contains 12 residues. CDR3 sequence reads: CAWSIPVSKAFF. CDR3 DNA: TGTGCCTGGAGTATCCCTGTGTCGAAAGCTTTCTTT.

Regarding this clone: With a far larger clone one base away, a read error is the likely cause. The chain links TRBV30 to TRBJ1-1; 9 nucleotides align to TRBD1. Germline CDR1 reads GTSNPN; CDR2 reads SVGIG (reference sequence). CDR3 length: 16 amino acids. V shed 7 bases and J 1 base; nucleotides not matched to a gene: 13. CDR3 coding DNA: TGTGCCTACGTAGTCCCGGGACAGGGATCGAACACTGAAGCTTTCTTT. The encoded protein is CAYVVPGQGSNTEAFF.

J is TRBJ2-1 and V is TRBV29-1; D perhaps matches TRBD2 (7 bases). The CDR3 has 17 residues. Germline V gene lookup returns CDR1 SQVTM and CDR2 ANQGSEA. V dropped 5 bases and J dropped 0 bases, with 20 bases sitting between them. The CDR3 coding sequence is TGCAGCGTTACCCCTCCGGGGGGCTCAAGCTCCTACAATGAGCAGTTCTTC. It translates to CSVTPPGGSSSYNEQFF.

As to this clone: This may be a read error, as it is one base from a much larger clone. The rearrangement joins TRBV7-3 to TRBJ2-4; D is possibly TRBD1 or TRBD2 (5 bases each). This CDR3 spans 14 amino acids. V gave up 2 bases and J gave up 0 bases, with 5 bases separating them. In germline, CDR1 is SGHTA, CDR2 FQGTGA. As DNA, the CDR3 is TGTGCCAGCAGCTTAGGGACAGCCAAAAACATTCAGTACTTC. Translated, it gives CASSLGTAKNIQYF.

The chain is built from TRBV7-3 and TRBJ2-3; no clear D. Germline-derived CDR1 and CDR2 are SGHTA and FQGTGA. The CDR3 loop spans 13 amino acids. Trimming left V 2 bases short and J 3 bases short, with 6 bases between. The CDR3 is CASSLGRTDTQYF. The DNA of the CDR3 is TGTGCCAGCAGCTTAGGGCGTACAGATACGCAGTATTTT.

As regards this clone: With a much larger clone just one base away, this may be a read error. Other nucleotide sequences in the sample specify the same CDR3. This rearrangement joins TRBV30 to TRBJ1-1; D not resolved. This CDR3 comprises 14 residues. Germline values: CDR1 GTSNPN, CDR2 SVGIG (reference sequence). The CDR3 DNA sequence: TGTGCTTGGAGTGTCGGCAGGCTAAACACTGAAGCTTTCTTT. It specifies CAWSVGRLNTEAFF. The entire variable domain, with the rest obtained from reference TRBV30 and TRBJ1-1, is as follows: SQTIHQWPATLVQPVGSPLSLECTVEGTSNPNLYWYRQAAGRGLQLLFYSVGIGQISSEVPQNLSASRPQDRQFILSSKKLLLSDSGFYLCAWSVGRLNTEAFFGQGTRLTVV.